One sample yielded the 14 T cell receptor beta chains listed below, sequenced in a study of T-cell memory formation after mild COVID-19 (dated by TCRdb to 2020 to 2022). The library was obtained by 5' RACE. The instrument was an Illumina NovaSeq 6000. Clones were called with MiXCR by TCRdb after fastp trimmed the public reads at Q25, and only in-frame beta chains were retained. Rows matching on CDR3 protein sequence are summarized as one entry with the most common DNA and genes. This sample gives approximately 300,000 distinct CDR3 sequences in total; around 19% of them show up just once. Approximately 21% of the sample is taken by the ten largest. Sequenced material: PBMCs or a T cell subset sorted from them (not recorded which). These receptors were taken from a man aged 18 to 29 who had mild COVID-19 (a few samples of this study predate the infection). The sample titles of this study are shuffled in the database, so cell type and time point are left out; the donor was told from shared clones.

This sequence joins TRBV7-6 and TRBJ2-5, with D unresolved. V was shortened by 3 bases and J by 5 bases, with 10 bases between the two germline ends. CDR3 length equals 13 residues. Looked up from germline, CDR1 is SGHVS and CDR2 is FNYEAQ. The DNA for the CDR3 is TGTGCCAGCAGCTTTACCAGTGGGGAGACCCAGTACTTC. Translating gives CASSFTSGETQYF.

The chain carries TRBV20-1 and TRBJ2-3; 7 nucleotides line up with TRBD2. CDR3 length: 13 residues. Germline V CDR1 and CDR2: DFQATT, SNEGSKA (reference sequence). V lost 6 bases and J lost 2; bases outside the gene matches: 5. This CDR3 reads CSAPAGVTDTQYF. CDR3 nucleotides: TGCAGTGCCCCTGCGGGGGTCACAGATACGCAGTATTTT.

The chain joins TRBV7-9 to TRBJ2-5, with 9 bases fitting TRBD2. CDR3 length equals 15 residues. Germline CDR1 SEHNR, CDR2 FQNEAQ (reference sequence). With 3 bases clipped from V and 5 bases from J, the junction kept 7 bases outside the gene matches. CDR3 sequence (DNA): TGTGCCAGCAGCTTGAGCGGGGGGACGAGGGAGACCCAGTACTTC. Translated: CASSLSGGTRETQYF.

The V call is TRBV7-2, the J call TRBJ2-3; 10 bases map to TRBD2. The germline V gene encodes CDR1 SGHTA and CDR2 FQGNSA. After removal of 8 bases from V and 0 bases from J, the junction contained 20 bases not matched to a gene. This CDR3 spans 20 amino acids. The CDR3 sequence: CASGNIAGGFTRASTDTQYF. The DNA of the CDR3 is TGTGCCAGCGGAAACATAGCGGGGGGATTTACAAGGGCTAGCACAGATACGCAGTATTTT.

Only a few counts were recorded for this clonotype. The gene calls are TRBV30 and TRBJ2-1; 7 bases agree with TRBD2. Germline values: CDR1 GTSNPN, CDR2 SVGIG (reference sequence). The V segment lost 3 bases and the J segment 2 bases; nucleotides outside the gene matches: 7. The CDR3 runs to 15 residues. For the CDR3, the DNA is TGTGCCTGGAGCGAAAGACTAGCCCCCTACAATGAGCAGTTCTTC. Its protein is CAWSERLAPYNEQFF.

The V and J genes are TRBV28 and TRBJ2-1; 11 bases are a match to TRBD1. Germline V lookup: CDR1 MDHEN, CDR2 SYDVKM. V dropped 3 bases and J dropped 9; count of bases not matched to a gene: 13. This CDR3 has 17 amino acids. The CDR3 sequence: CASSLSLWGQGVGEQFF. The CDR3 DNA follows: TGTGCCAGCAGTTTGTCCCTTTGGGGACAGGGGGTTGGTGAGCAGTTCTTC.

This clonotype was observed many times. This rearrangement joins TRBV10-3 to TRBJ1-3; 7 bases align to TRBD1. The germline CDR1 and CDR2 sequences are ENHRY and SYGVKD. V shed 0 bases, J shed 0 bases, and the junction held 5 bases outside the gene matches. The CDR3 contains 17 residues. CDR3 in amino acids: CAISESRQGFSGNTIYF. CDR3 nucleotides: TGTGCCATCAGTGAGTCAAGACAGGGTTTCTCTGGAAACACCATATATTTT.

This clonotype has a handful of counts. This rearrangement joins TRBV20-1 to TRBJ2-1; 8 nucleotides agree with TRBD2. The germline gives CDR1 DFQATT, CDR2 SNEGSKA (reference sequence). The trim removed 3 bases at V and 7 bases at J, leaving 5 bases unmatched. This CDR3 region has 13 residues. The CDR3 bases are TGCAGTGCTAGCGGGGGGGCCCTGAATGAGCAGTTCTTC. The encoded protein is CSASGGALNEQFF.

This clonotype was counted only a few times. This chain uses TRBV9 with TRBJ2-5; 7 bases agree with TRBD1. V lost 0 bases and J lost 2; bases outside the gene matches: 4. Germline CDR1 and CDR2: SGDLS and YYNGEE. The CDR3 runs 15 residues. The CDR3 bases are TGTGCCAGCAGCGTAGAGGGACAGATACAAGAGACCCAGTACTTC. Protein: CASSVEGQIQETQYF.

The rearrangement uses TRBV6-5 and TRBJ2-5; D is unclear. V lost 7 bases to trimming and J lost 0 bases, with 9 bases between them. The CDR3 loop spans 13 amino acids. Per germline, CDR1 MNHEY and CDR2 SVGAGI. CDR3 in DNA: TGTGCCAGCACGGGCAGAAACCAAGAGACCCAGTACTTC. Protein product: CASTGRNQETQYF.

The J gene is TRBJ2-2, the V gene TRBV7-3, with D possibly being TRBD1 (6 bases). Germline lookup yields CDR1 SGHTA and CDR2 FQGTGA. V was pared by 4 bases and J by 5 bases, with 11 bases between. The CDR3 is 14 residues long. CDR3 region: CASSSGQPTGELFF. The CDR3 DNA reads TGTGCCAGCAGCTCCGGACAGCCGACCGGGGAGCTGTTTTTT. The variable domain in full, completed from reference TRBV7-3 and TRBJ2-2, reads GAGVSQTPSNKVTEKGKYVELRCDPISGHTALYWYRQSLGQGPEFLIYFQGTGAADDSGLPNDRFFAVRPEGSVSTLKIQRTERGDSAVYLCASSSGQPTGELFFGEGSRLTVL.

This clonotype was observed a handful of times. CDR3 sequence (DNA): TGCAGTGCTAGAGCACAGGGAAGCACAGATACGCAGTATTTT. It yields the protein CSARAQGSTDTQYF. The chain carries TRBV20-1 and TRBJ2-3, with a possible D match to TRBD1 (6 bases). V was trimmed by 1 base and J by 0 bases, leaving 8 bases between them. The CDR3 runs 14 residues. The germline V gene encodes CDR1 DFQATT and CDR2 SNEGSKA (reference sequence).

This clonotype was detected only a few times. This chain uses TRBV7-2 with TRBJ2-5; 14 nucleotides agree with TRBD2. V lost 2 bases, J lost 4 bases, and 6 bases stayed unmatched. The CDR3 has 17 amino acids. The germline CDR1 and CDR2 sequences are SGHTA and FQGNSA. The CDR3 reads CASSLIGTSGGRETQYF. CDR3 coding DNA: TGTGCCAGCAGCTTAATTGGGACTAGCGGGGGTAGAGAGACCCAGTACTTC.

This rearrangement joins TRBV6-2 or TRBV6-3 to TRBJ1-1; 7 bases are a match to TRBD1. After removal of 5 bases from V and 0 bases from J, the junction contained 15 bases not matched to a gene. Germline CDR1 and CDR2: MNHEY and SVGEGT. The CDR3 contains 18 residues. The CDR3: CASSAATGQVLMNTEAFF. The CDR3 coding sequence is TGTGCCAGCAGTGCAGCCACTGGACAGGTGTTAATGAACACTGAAGCTTTCTTT.